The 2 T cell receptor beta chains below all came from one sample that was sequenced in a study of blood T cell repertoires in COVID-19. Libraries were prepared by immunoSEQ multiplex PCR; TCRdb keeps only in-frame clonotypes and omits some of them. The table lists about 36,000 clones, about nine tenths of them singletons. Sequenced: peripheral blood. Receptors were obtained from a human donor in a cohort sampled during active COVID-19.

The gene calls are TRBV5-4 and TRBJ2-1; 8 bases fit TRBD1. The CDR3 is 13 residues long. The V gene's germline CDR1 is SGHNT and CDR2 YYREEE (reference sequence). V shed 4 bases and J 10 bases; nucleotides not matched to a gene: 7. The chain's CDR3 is CASSLDRAREQFF. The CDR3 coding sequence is TGTGCCAGCAGCCTGGACAGGGCGAGGGAGCAGTTCTTC. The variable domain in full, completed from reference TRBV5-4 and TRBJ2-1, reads ETGVTQSPTHLIKTRGQQVTLRCSSQSGHNTVSWYQQALGQGPQFIFQYYREEENGRGNFPPRFSGLQFPNYSSELNVNALELDDSALYLCASSLDRAREQFFGPGTRLTVL.

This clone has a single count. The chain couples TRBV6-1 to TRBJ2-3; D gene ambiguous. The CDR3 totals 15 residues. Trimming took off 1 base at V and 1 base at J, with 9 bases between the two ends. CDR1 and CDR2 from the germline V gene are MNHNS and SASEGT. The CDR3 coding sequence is TGTGCCAGCAGTGAAGTTGTTAAGCGCACAGATACGCAGTATTTT. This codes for CASSEVVKRTDTQYF.